A single TCR beta chain is shown here with its context. Its antigen is unknown. Base qualities are not recorded, but no much larger clone differs from it by a single base. Library preparation used the immunoSEQ multiplex PCR assay. A mixture of 60 forward primers for TCR Vbeta segments and 13 reverse primers for TCR Jbeta segments was used in the multiplex PCR. The CDR3 region of rearranged TCR beta genes was amplified from genomic DNA by a multiplex PCR assay. Amplified TCR beta libraries were sequenced as 87-base-pair reads on the Illumina HiSeq System. As for how the authors treated the data: In a later analysis, tens of millions of unique TCR beta chains were counted across the approximately 620 repertoires, and roughly 9.9 million of these chains were shared by at least two donors. Raw reads were error-corrected and collapsed into unique sequences with a nearest-neighbor algorithm that merged closely related sequences to remove PCR and sequencing errors. V, D and J gene segments were assigned by aligning CDR3 sequences to IMGT reference sequences. For a sequence to be retained, a match of at least six nucleotides to both a V gene segment and a J gene segment was required. Rearrangements were classified as productive when the CDR3 lacked stop codons and remained in frame with V and J, and all other rearrangements were classified as non-productive. CDR3 was defined according to IMGT convention as the region running from the second conserved V-encoded cysteine to the conserved J-encoded phenylalanine. In an earlier analysis of more than 550 of the donors, sequences lacking an unambiguous match to a single V gene segment were excluded. In an earlier analysis of about 590 of the donors, a V segment was called functional when productive rearrangements were above 56.7%, and segregating when the standard deviation between donors exceeded 5%. To diagnose cytomegalovirus status from the catalog of TCR beta chain sequences, a statistical classification framework was built. A later analysis assigned V and J genes by comparing TCR nucleotide sequences with IMGT/GENE-DB human TR gene sequences. In a later analysis, CDR3 sequences and most-parsimonious VDJ recombination scenarios were assigned using the TCRdist pipeline. In a later analysis, every TCR beta chain was defined by the combination of its CDR3 amino acid sequence and its V-gene family, and reads without a unique V-gene family were dropped. As a way to deal with suspected cross-contamination and a sequencing artifact, a later analysis dropped 592 nucleotide sequences that were highly shared and had low generation probability. For each public chain, a later analysis derived a clonal expansion index from normalized ranks of inferred template counts within each repertoire. In a later analysis, generation probabilities were computed using a VDJ recombination model fitted to out-of-frame rearrangements, and the results were checked against IGoR. Hypergeometric tests were used in a later analysis to score TCR-TCR, TCR-HLA and TCR-CMV co-occurrence, with a repertoire-size bias correction applied to the TCR pairs. In a later analysis, false discovery rates were estimated by permuting HLA or CMV assignments 20 times. In a later analysis, co-occurring TCRs were grouped with DBSCAN, and TCRdist sequence similarity was added when clustering was performed within HLA-allele-positive subsets. Repertoires with fewer than 30,000 or more than 120,000 public chains were left out of co-occurrence clustering, as were five repertoires with anomalous nucleotide sharing. TCRdb took this table from immuneACCESS and kept in-frame rearrangements with V and J called. Such tables lack part of the clones; where checked against another copy, unresolved V genes explain under half of the gap, and the rest is unexplained. V and J calls and clone size are those listed in that table; D and trimming were worked out from the DNA. The sample table lists hundreds of thousands of clones, less than 85% of them with a count of one. 0.55% to 0.75% of the sample is held by the ten biggest clonotypes.

CDR3 length: 13 amino acids, cysteine to phenylalanine. Of all the DNA, just the CDR3 is kept, 39 bases in frame from base 1. V and J lose 7 bases and 8 bases, and a span of 15 bases separates them. The CDR1 and CDR2 encoded by the germline V gene (reference sequence) are SGHAT and FQDESV. The record originates from a study of cytomegalovirus exposure and HLA in healthy donors (TCRdb year 2017). Broadly, across the study: An earlier analysis of a few hundred of the donors reported roughly 300 Gb of sequence data and 95 million to 140 million unique TCR beta sequences obtained from around 180 million T cells. About 280 gigabases of sequencing data and 91 million or so unique TCR sequences made up an early release that covered nearly 650 HLA-typed donors. Among the roughly 390 genotyped donors, around 81% belonged to the genetic ancestry cluster associated with self-reported Caucasian donors. The study aimed to test whether cataloging public T cell receptors could reveal signatures of past pathogen exposure. The T cell repertoires of several hundred subjects were profiled by immunosequencing and related to cytomegalovirus serostatus. Along with the approximately 670-subject first cohort, a separate validation cohort of about 110 different subjects was used. High-throughput TCR immunosequencing, statistical association of individual TCRs with disease status, and machine learning were combined to predict cytomegalovirus infection status. In a later analysis, previously published TCR beta repertoires from about 670 donors were re-analyzed and high-resolution HLA genotyping was added so that TCR occurrence patterns could be studied. In the later analysis, no new phenotypic data were used to find candidate immune exposures; instead, reliance was placed on TCR beta sequences and their occurrence across donors. An earlier analysis of 587 of the donors applied high-throughput TCR beta sequencing to assess whether each TCR beta V gene segment acted as functional or pseudogenic. Donor age, sex, ethnicity and CMV serostatus were compiled together with the repertoire data. A later genetic analysis took genome-wide SNP genotypes for about three fifths of the 666 donors and used that subset as a discovery cohort. Every repertoire in the discovery cohort had been generated on one and the same sequencing platform. Both class I and class II loci were covered by HLA typing, at four-digit resolution. The number of typed donors differed by locus: about 620-640 for A, B, C, DRB1 and DQB1; approximately 530 for DQA1; approximately 600 for DPA1; and approximately 450 for DPB1. Five DR-DQ haplotypes were handled as single units for association and clustering because linkage in the cohort was strong. On average, around 200,000 unique TCR beta nucleotide sequences were sequenced per donor among fewer than 500 genotyped donors of the cohort, with about 17% of those sequences being non-productive.

The cohort was made up of around 720 healthy bone marrow donors. Cohort members were all nominally healthy when sampled, although unrecorded immune exposures were likely present. The donor tested CMV seronegative and was one of the 352 seronegative cohort members. A peripheral blood sample was collected from each donor, and TCR beta sequencing was performed on peripheral blood mononuclear cells. The Qiagen DNeasy Blood Extraction Kit was used to extract genomic DNA from the blood cell samples. Study-level results and caveats: V-gene and J-gene trimming of TCR beta chains was associated with a missense DCLRE1C variant in a later genetic analysis, and the association was replicated in an independent cohort. A later analysis associated 15,000 to 20,000 TCR beta sequences with specific HLA alleles at a false discovery rate of 0.05. Most CMV-associated TCR beta chains appeared to be HLA-restricted in a later analysis, and the HLA associations seemed to be driven largely by CMV exposure. Because counts were too low, about 18 rarely observed V segments, including chromosome 9 orphons, were excluded from the earlier analysis of some 540 of the donors. A total of around 150 TCR beta chains were listed by the study as associated with cytomegalovirus. Because HLA typing was missing for some donors at each locus, association tests included only the typed subset. In vitro tests confirmed that a few of the cytomegalovirus-associated TCR beta chains recognize cytomegalovirus antigens. Most TCR sequences were observed very rarely across donors, whereas some public TCRs were present in many individuals. In an earlier analysis of more than 450 of the donors, most TCR beta V segments were observed in productive rearrangements about 87% or about 30% of the time, broadly matching IMGT annotations. In a later analysis, HLA-associated TCR beta chains were found to be more clonally expanded and to have lower generation probabilities than equally common non-associated chains. The authors suggested that the approach could potentially be generalized to other disease states and immunological phenotypes. A further reported finding was that TCR beta sequences accurately predicted the HLA-A and HLA-B alleles for most subjects in the first cohort. In both the original and validation cohorts, the classifier was reported to diagnose cytomegalovirus status with high specificity and sensitivity. For the cohort, immune exposure information was limited to CMV serostatus. The presence/absence analyses assumed that sequencing depth was roughly uniform across donors, and that assumption may not be true. In a later analysis, TCR association rates were found to vary across HLA loci, with the most associated TCRs seen for DRB1 alleles and the fewest for HLA-C alleles. Correlated functional status among segregating V segments might be attributable to linkage disequilibrium, but an unknown experimental factor could not be ruled out. Strong co-occurrence of HLA alleles, especially DR and DQ, made assigning TCR associations to individual alleles difficult. A cluster of highly shared sequence variants was judged likely to represent a technical artifact of the sequencing pipeline. According to a later analysis, parvovirus B19, influenza, CMV and Epstein-Barr virus appeared linked to several top co-occurrence clusters. In a later genetic analysis, fewer N-insertions in productive TCRs were reported among donors in an Asian-associated ancestry cluster than the roughly 700-donor mean. The cohort was sequenced for TCR beta chains only, and without alpha or paired-chain data the features that could be detected were limited. Some IMGT-functional V segments, including TRBV6-2 and TRBV6-3, could not be distinguished by the 87-base-pair reads and were therefore excluded.

The receptor chain draws on TRBV11-1 and TRBJ1-3; TRBD1 is perhaps the D gene, given 5 matching bases. The receptor's source is a man younger than 30 in good health and CMV-seronegative. The material sequenced was PBMCs. This receptor carries the CDR3 CASTVGGQHTIYF. The DNA reads TGTGCCAGCACCGTCGGGGGTCAACACACCATATATTTT.